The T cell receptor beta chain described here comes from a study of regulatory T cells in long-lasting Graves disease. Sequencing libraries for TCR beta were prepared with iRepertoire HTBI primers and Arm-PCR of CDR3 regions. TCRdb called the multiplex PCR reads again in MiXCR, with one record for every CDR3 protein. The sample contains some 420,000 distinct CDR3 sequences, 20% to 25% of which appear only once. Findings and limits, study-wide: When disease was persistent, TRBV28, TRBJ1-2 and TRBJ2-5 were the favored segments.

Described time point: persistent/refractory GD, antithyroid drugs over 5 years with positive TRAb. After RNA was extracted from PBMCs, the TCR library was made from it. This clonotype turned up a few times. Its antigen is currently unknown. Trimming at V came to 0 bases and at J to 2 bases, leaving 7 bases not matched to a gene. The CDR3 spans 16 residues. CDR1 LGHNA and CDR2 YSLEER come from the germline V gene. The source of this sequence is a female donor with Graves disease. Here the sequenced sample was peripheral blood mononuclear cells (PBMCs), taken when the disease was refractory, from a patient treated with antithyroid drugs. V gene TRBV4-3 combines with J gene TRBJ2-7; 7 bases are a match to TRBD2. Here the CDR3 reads CASSQDPLAETYEQYF. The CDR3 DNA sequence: TGCGCCAGCAGCCAAGATCCGCTAGCGGAGACCTACGAGCAGTACTTC.